This T cell receptor beta chain was identified during a study of T cells after yellow fever vaccination. Turning to the study itself: SMART-Seq v4 Ultra Low Input prepared libraries from low-cell fractions. Study conclusions and caveats: Detected again after the booster were most primary-vaccination clones, at 96% CD4 and about 89% CD8. Clonotypes appearing in both CD4 and CD8 compartments existed, and their share was small.

Comment on this clonotype: What it binds is unknown.

Researchers made TCR cDNA using 5'RACE template switching, and this step added a universal primer site and UMIs. One entry per CDR3 protein, called by TCRdb with MiXCR from the 5' RACE reads. The profile shows some 550,000 distinct CDR3 sequences, 19% of them singletons. Trimming pared 3 bases from V and 0 bases from J, leaving 14 bases between. The CDR3 spans 16 residues. Germline V gene data show CDR1 as MNHEY and CDR2 as SVGAGI. This clonotype was obtained from a man aged 25-45 years who received the YFV17D yellow fever vaccine. The source material was PBMCs, sampled 15 days after the yellow fever booster vaccination. The chain links TRBV6-5 to TRBJ1-1; D is possibly TRBD1 (5 bases). The DNA of the CDR3 is TGTGCCAGCAGTTATACCGTCACAGGTCTGAACACTGAAGCTTTCTTT. Protein product: CASSYTVTGLNTEAFF.